Below are 22 T cell receptor beta chains sequenced from a single sample in a study of human T cells and chemical hapten exposure. Whole blood, unfractionated, served as the material for total RNA extraction. Separate cDNA molecules received unique molecular identifiers, which the library attached to them. TCRdb ran MiXCR on the reads and lists one entry per CDR3 protein. The table has about 120,000 distinct CDR3 sequences, 8.5% seen once. Material for sequencing was whole blood. The receptors were sampled from a human donor in good health. Some clones in this sample may be carry-over from other donors' samples.

This clonotype was seen more than once but under ten times. This chain connects TRBV5-6 to TRBJ2-4, with 9 positions matching TRBD1. With 4 bases clipped from V and 1 base from J, the junction kept 3 bases outside the gene matches. Germline CDR1 and CDR2: SGHDT and YYEEEE. This CDR3 region has 15 residues. The CDR3 protein is CASSGGQGAKNIQYF. CDR3 in DNA: TGTGCCAGCAGCGGAGGACAGGGGGCCAAAAACATTCAGTACTTC.

The rearrangement joins TRBV29-1 to TRBJ1-1; D uncertain. The V gene lost 1 base and the J gene lost 4 bases, with 13 bases spanning the gap. Germline CDR1 is SQVTM and CDR2 is ANQGSEA. This CDR3 is 14 amino acids long. This chain's CDR3 is CSVEGSAGSTEAFF. As DNA, the CDR3 is TGCAGCGTTGAAGGCTCAGCCGGCAGCACTGAAGCTTTCTTT.

The chain joins TRBV20-1 to TRBJ1-3; 8 nucleotides align to TRBD1. The J segment lost 0 bases and the V segment lost 0 bases, leaving 4 bases of the junction unmatched. CDR3 length equals 16 residues. Germline V CDR1 and CDR2: DFQATT, SNEGSKA (reference sequence). DNA for the CDR3: TGCAGTGCTAGAGACTTTGGGACAGGCTCTGGAAACACCATATATTTT. Amino acids: CSARDFGTGSGNTIYF.

Turning to this clonotype: Just one base apart from a much larger clone, this may be a read error. The CDR3: CASSLREYTSGGHADTQYF. The CDR3, as DNA: TGCGCCAGCAGCTTGAGGGAATATACTAGCGGGGGTCACGCAGATACGCAGTATTTT. The chain has TRBV5-1 and TRBJ2-3, with 11 bases aligning to TRBD2. CDR1 and CDR2 (germline): SGHRS, YFSETQ. This CDR3 has 19 amino acids. The ends lost 1 base at V and 4 bases at J; junction bases unmatched: 14. Drawing the rest from reference TRBV5-1 and TRBJ2-3, the complete variable domain is KAGVTQTPRYLIKTRGQQVTLSCSPISGHRSVSWYQQTPGQGLQFLFEYFSETQRNKGNFPGRFSGRQFSNSRSEMNVSTLELGDSALYLCASSLREYTSGGHADTQYFGPGTRLTVL.

This chain connects TRBV7-9 to TRBJ2-4; 13 bases align to TRBD2. Germline lookup yields CDR1 SEHNR and CDR2 FQNEAQ (reference sequence). The CDR3 is 14 amino acids. V trimming: 5 bases; J trimming: 10 bases; junction bases outside the gene matches: 5. This CDR3 reads CASSPRLAGGIQYF. The CDR3, as DNA: TGTGCCAGCAGCCCCCGACTAGCGGGAGGAATTCAGTACTTC.

This clonotype was seen many times. The chain is built from TRBV12-3 or TRBV12-4 and TRBJ1-5; D call uncertain. The CDR3 has 12 amino acids. The V end was cut by 5 bases, the J end by 6 bases, with 8 bases between. The DNA for the CDR3 is TGTGCCAGCAGTCCCTTGGGTCAGCCCCAGCATTTT. Residues: CASSPLGQPQHF.

This clonotype came up many times. CDR3 region: CASSPTGMSTEAFF. The CDR3 region has the DNA TGTGCCAGCAGTCCTACAGGGATGAGCACTGAAGCTTTCTTT. The V gene is TRBV12-3 or TRBV12-4, the J gene TRBJ1-1; the D gene is possibly TRBD1 (6 bases). This CDR3 has 14 amino acids. With 5 bases removed from V and 4 bases from J, the gap between germline ends came to 14 bases.

In its sample, this clonotype was seen a few times. The chain uses TRBV6-5 and TRBJ1-2, with D possibly being TRBD1 (5 bases). Trimming took off 5 bases at V and 1 base at J, with 14 bases between the two ends. Germline V gene sequence: CDR1 MNHEY, CDR2 SVGAGI. The CDR3 runs 15 residues. The CDR3 loop is CASSPQGGLNYGYTF. In DNA form, the CDR3 reads TGTGCCAGCAGTCCGCAGGGAGGCCTTAACTATGGCTACACCTTC.

This clonotype was recorded a few times. This rearrangement joins TRBV29-1 to TRBJ2-7; 10 bases are a match to TRBD2. The CDR3 consists of 16 residues. V was clipped by 0 bases and J by 5 bases; unmatched bases: 10. Germline loops: CDR1 SQVTM, CDR2 ANQGSEA. CDR3 loop: CSVEESSSGGLNEQYF. CDR3 in DNA: TGCAGCGTTGAAGAATCGAGTAGCGGGGGGCTGAACGAGCAGTACTTC.

This clonotype has a handful of counts. V is TRBV18 and J is TRBJ1-1; D ambiguous. The CDR3 spans 14 residues. Between the trimmed V and J ends, which lost 1 base and 0 bases, there was a span of 6 bases. CDR1 is KGHSH and CDR2 is LQKENI in the germline V gene. In nucleotides, the CDR3 is TGTGCCAGCTCACCACAGGAGATGAACACTGAAGCTTTCTTT. Its protein product is CASSPQEMNTEAFF.

The rearrangement uses TRBV7-4 and TRBJ1-2, with a tentative D call TRBD1 (6 bases). Germline assignment: CDR1 SGHVT and CDR2 SQSDAQ. V was pared by 5 bases and J by 8 bases, with 18 bases between. This CDR3 is 14 amino acids long. CDR3 in DNA: TGTGCCAGCAGCGCCAGACGGGGGCGCGGGGGCTACACCTTC. Residues: CASSARRGRGGYTF.

The table lists this clonotype with many counts. The V and J genes are TRBV6-5 and TRBJ2-5; TRBD1 aligns across 9 bases. The CDR3 loop spans 14 amino acids. The germline V gene encodes CDR1 MNHEY and CDR2 SVGAGI. Unmatched junction bases numbered 7, after V lost 6 bases and J lost 5 bases. The CDR3 sequence is CASSPGQGRETQYF. CDR3 DNA: TGTGCCAGCAGCCCGGGACAGGGACGTGAGACCCAGTACTTC.

The chain combines TRBV11-2 with TRBJ2-1; D possibly corresponds to TRBD2 (6 bases). Germline loops: CDR1 SGHAT, CDR2 FQNNGV. The V end lost 3 bases, the J end lost 5 bases, and 17 bases lay between the germline ends. This CDR3 has 16 amino acids. The DNA of the CDR3 is TGTGCCAGCAGCTTTACCCCTGTGCGGGGAAACAATGAGCAGTTCTTC. This gives the protein CASSFTPVRGNNEQFF.

This sequence joins TRBV14 and TRBJ1-1; D possibly corresponds to TRBD1 (6 bases). Germline CDR1 reads SGHDN; CDR2 reads FVKESK. Trimming stripped 5 bases from V and 8 bases from J, with 12 bases between. This CDR3 is built from 12 residues. The DNA of the CDR3 is TGTGCCAGCAGCGGGCGGGGGGCGGAAGCTTTCTTT. Protein product: CASSGRGAEAFF.

This clonotype was seen a handful of times. V gene TRBV20-1 combines with J gene TRBJ2-1; D may be TRBD2 (6 bases). The CDR3 has 15 amino acids. The germline V gene encodes CDR1 DFQATT and CDR2 SNEGSKA (reference sequence). Trimming took off 0 bases at V and 4 bases at J, with 13 bases between the two ends. Here the CDR3 DNA reads TGCAGTGCTAGAGATAGGGGACTGGTTTACAATGAGCAGTTCTTC. It translates to CSARDRGLVYNEQFF.

This clonotype was seen a handful of times. V and J are TRBV24-1 and TRBJ2-1; 7 bases agree with TRBD1. Germline V gene sequence: CDR1 KGHDR, CDR2 SFDVKD. The V and J ends lost 3 bases and 4 bases, in that order; junction bases with no gene match: 5. The CDR3 runs 15 residues. As DNA, the CDR3 is TGTGCCACCAGTGATCGAGGGGGCTCTTACAATGAGCAGTTCTTC. Residues: CATSDRGGSYNEQFF.

The V call is TRBV27, the J call TRBJ2-2, with 13 bases identical to TRBD2. Losses at the gene ends were 2 bases for V and 3 bases for J; bases not matched to a gene: 6. This CDR3 has 18 amino acids. Germline loops: CDR1 MNHEY, CDR2 SMNVEV (reference sequence). The CDR3, as DNA: TGTGCCAGCAGTTTAATTGGACTAGCGGGAGTTTACACCGGGGAGCTGTTTTTT. Its translation: CASSLIGLAGVYTGELFF.

At least ten counts were recorded for this clonotype. The gene calls are TRBV9 and TRBJ1-6; unclear D gene. The V end lost 0 bases, the J end lost 7 bases, and 14 bases lay between the germline ends. The CDR3 loop spans 16 amino acids. Germline loops: CDR1 SGDLS, CDR2 YYNGEE. Here the CDR3 reads CASSVEDAIKNSPLHF. DNA of the CDR3: TGTGCCAGCAGCGTAGAGGATGCAATCAAGAATTCACCCCTCCACTTT.

The V and J genes are TRBV6-2 or TRBV6-3 and TRBJ2-7; a weak D match, TRBD1 (6 bases). The CDR3 sequence is 19 residues long. Trimming left V 0 bases short and J 2 bases short, with 23 bases between. The germline V gene encodes CDR1 MNHEY and CDR2 SVGEGT. The DNA for the CDR3 is TGTGCCAGCAGTTACTCGTTGCTAACAGGGAGCTCGAGGGCCTACGAGCAGTACTTC. Protein: CASSYSLLTGSSRAYEQYF.

This clonotype was recorded at least ten times. J is TRBJ2-3 and V is TRBV4-1; 8 bases fit TRBD2. Looked up from germline, CDR1 is MGHRA and CDR2 is YSYEKL. The CDR3 has 17 amino acids. The junction had 9 bases not matched to a gene; V was cut back by 0 bases and J by 4 bases. The CDR3 loop reads CASSQERQGLGSDTQYF. In DNA, the CDR3 is TGCGCCAGCAGCCAAGAACGTCAGGGACTAGGATCAGATACGCAGTATTTT.

This clonotype has just one count. This could be a read error, since a much larger clone is one nucleotide away. The chain combines TRBV6-4 with TRBJ1-1, with unresolved D. This CDR3 spans 13 amino acids. V lost 3 bases and J 7 bases, leaving 12 bases between the germline ends. CDR1 and CDR2 from the germline V gene are MRHNA and SNTAGT. In DNA form, the CDR3 reads TGTGCCAGCAGTGAGCGCGGATGTGGTGAAGCTTTCTTT. Its translation is CASSERGCGEAFF.

J is TRBJ2-5 and V is TRBV29-1; the D is unclear. CDR1 and CDR2 (germline): SQVTM, ANQGSEA. The CDR3 is 12 residues long. V lost 4 bases and J lost 5, with 11 bases in between. CDR3 region: CSVVRSAETQYF. DNA of the CDR3: TGCAGCGTTGTTCGTTCCGCGGAGACCCAGTACTTC.